This TCR beta chain was captured in a study of shared clonotypes between healthy human individuals. Study-wide points: Among non-shared clonotypes, generation probabilities were lower than among those shared by all four donors. Relative to memory subsets, naive subsets generally showed larger estimated richness. Apart from blood, nothing was sampled; tissue repertoires likely differ.

All the donors were Caucasian adults who lived in Nashville, Tennessee. About this clone: Antigen specificity is unknown. At the DNA level, this CDR3 is encoded by other sequences in the same sample as well.

The repertoire was sequenced with immunoSEQ multiplex PCR; TCRdb's copy has only in-frame clones and lacks some. The sample contains about 980,000 clones, over 60% of which appear only once. The TCR comes from a man aged 18 to 30 in good health. The sequenced material came from memory CD4+ T cells sorted from blood. Subset specified: CD45RA-negative fraction.

CDR3 sequence reads: CASSPRETQYF. The DNA for the CDR3 is TGTGCCAGCAGTCCTAGGGAGACCCAGTACTTC. This sequence joins TRBV28 and TRBJ2-5; D gene ambiguous. V lost 5 bases to trimming and J lost 5 bases, with 6 bases between them. The CDR3 is 11 residues long. CDR1 is MDHEN, CDR2 SYDVKM, per germline.